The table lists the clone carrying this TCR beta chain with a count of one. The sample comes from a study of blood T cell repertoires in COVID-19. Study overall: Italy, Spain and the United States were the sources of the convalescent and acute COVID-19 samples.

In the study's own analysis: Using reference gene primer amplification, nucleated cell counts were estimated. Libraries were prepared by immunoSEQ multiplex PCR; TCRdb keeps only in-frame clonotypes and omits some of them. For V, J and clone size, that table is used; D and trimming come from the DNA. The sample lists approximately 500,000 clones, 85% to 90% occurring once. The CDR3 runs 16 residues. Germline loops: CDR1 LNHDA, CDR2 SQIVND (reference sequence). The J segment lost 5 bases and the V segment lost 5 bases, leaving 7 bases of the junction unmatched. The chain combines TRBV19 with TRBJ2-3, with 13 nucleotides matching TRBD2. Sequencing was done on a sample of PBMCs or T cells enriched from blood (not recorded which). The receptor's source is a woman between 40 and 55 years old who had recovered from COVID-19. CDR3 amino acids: CASSPRTSGSLDTQYF. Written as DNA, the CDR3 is TGTGCCAGTAGTCCGAGGACTAGCGGGAGTTTAGATACGCAGTATTTT.